This TCR beta chain was recovered during a study of neurological immune-mediated disorders. Overall study findings and caveats: Across subjects, expanded clones had no CDR3 amino acid sequences in common, pointing to private repertoires in all groups.

The CDR3 sequence is 13 residues long. The V segment lost 7 bases and the J segment 4 bases; nucleotides outside the gene matches: 6. The table lists this clonotype with many counts. Its antigen remains unknown. The time point here: longitudinal time-point 1 (baseline). Each CDR3 protein gets one entry after TCRdb re-called the 5' RACE reads with MiXCR. The data contain over 55,000 distinct CDR3 sequences, about a tenth of them singletons. Sequencing used PBMCs. The TCR comes from a man aged 30 to 39 in good health. This sequence joins TRBV12-3 or TRBV12-4 and TRBJ2-5, with 7 bases aligning to TRBD2. The CDR3 loop reads CASNLGGRETQYF. The CDR3, as DNA: TGTGCCAGCAACTTGGGCGGGAGAGAGACCCAGTACTTC.